The present entry profiles one T cell receptor beta chain with its context. Its antigen is as yet unknown. The CDR3 is 15 residues long. Trimming took off 0 bases at V and 2 bases at J, with 11 bases between the two ends. The germline V gene encodes CDR1 MGHRA and CDR2 YSYEKL. Libraries were prepared by immunoSEQ multiplex PCR; TCRdb keeps only in-frame clonotypes and omits some of them. The profile shows around 6,000 clones, under 99% of them singletons. The data were taken from a study of naive CD8 T cells in extremely preterm neonates. Elective cesarean births at 37-41 weeks, without labor or membrane rupture, supplied the cord blood. Whole-study results and caveats: Preterm infants showed shorter CDR3s, fewer N additions and less trimming than older groups.

This sequence was found in a newborn in good health. Material for sequencing was naive CD8+ T cells from cord blood. The chain is built from TRBV4-1 and TRBJ2-7; no clear D. The CDR3 region has the DNA TGCGCCAGCAGCCAAGATCGAGGCAGCCCCTACGAGCAGTACTTC. Translating gives CASSQDRGSPYEQYF.